The source of this TCR beta chain is a study of technical replicates of blood from a handful of donors. Produced via immunoSEQ multiplex PCR; TCRdb's table is partial and in-frame only. The sample shows around 81,000 clones, 81% of them seen only once. The CDR3 runs 14 residues. Trimming shortened V by 6 bases and J by 2 bases, and 12 bases separated the two germline ends. Germline CDR1 and CDR2: LNHDA and SQIVND (reference sequence). Sample: PBMCs. The TCR originated in a human donor in good health. Some clones in this sample may be carry-over from other donors' samples. This chain uses TRBV19 with TRBJ2-3, with D unresolved. The chain's CDR3 is CASSTVQFTDTQYF. The CDR3 bases are TGTGCCAGTAGCACTGTGCAATTCACAGATACGCAGTATTTT.